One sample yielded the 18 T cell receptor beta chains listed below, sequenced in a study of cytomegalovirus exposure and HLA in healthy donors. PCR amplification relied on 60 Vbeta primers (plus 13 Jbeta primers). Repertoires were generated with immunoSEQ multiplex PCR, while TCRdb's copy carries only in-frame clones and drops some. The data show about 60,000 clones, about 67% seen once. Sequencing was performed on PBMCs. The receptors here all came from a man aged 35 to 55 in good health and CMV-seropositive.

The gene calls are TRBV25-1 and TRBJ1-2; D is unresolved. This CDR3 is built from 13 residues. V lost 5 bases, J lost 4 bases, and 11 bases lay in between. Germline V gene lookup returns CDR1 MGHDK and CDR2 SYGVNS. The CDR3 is CASSPDWGYGYTF. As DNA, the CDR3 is TGTGCCAGCAGTCCGGACTGGGGCTATGGCTACACCTTC.

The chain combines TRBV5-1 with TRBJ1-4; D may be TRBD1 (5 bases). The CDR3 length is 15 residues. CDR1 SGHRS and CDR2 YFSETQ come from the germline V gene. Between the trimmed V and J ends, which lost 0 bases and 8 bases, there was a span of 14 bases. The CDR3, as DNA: TGCGCCAGCAGCTTGGGGCTACAGGCGAAGGAAAAACTGTTTTTT. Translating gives CASSLGLQAKEKLFF.

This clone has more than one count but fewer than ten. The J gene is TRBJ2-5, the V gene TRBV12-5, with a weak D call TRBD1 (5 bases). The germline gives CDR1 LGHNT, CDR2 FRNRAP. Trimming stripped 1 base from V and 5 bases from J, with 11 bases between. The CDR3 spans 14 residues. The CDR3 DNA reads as TGTGCTAGTGGTTTGGAGCAATCAGGGGAGACCCAGTACTTC. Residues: CASGLEQSGETQYF.

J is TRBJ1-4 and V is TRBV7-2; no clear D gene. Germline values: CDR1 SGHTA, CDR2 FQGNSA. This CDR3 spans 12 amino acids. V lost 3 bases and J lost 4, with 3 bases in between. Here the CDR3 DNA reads TGTGCCAGCAGCTTTAATAATGAAAAACTGTTTTTT. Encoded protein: CASSFNNEKLFF. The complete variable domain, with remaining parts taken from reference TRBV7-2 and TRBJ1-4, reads GAGVSQSPSNKVTEKGKDVELRCDPISGHTALYWYRQSLGQGLEFLIYFQGNSAPDKSGLPSDRFSAERTGGSVSTLTIQRTQQEDSAVYLCASSFNNEKLFFGSGTQLSVL.

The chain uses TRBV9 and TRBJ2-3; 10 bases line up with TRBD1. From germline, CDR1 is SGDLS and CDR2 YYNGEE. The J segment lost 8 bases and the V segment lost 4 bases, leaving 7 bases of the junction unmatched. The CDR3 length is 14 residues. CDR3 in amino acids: CASSPRTGGGTQYF. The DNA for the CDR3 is TGTGCCAGCAGCCCTCGGACAGGGGGTGGTACGCAGTATTTT.

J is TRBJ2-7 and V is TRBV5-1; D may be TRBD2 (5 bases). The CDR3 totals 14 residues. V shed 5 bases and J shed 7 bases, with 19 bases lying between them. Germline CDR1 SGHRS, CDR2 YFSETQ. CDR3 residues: CASRPDSLAQEQYF. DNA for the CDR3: TGCGCCAGCAGACCGGACTCCCTGGCGCAAGAGCAGTACTTC.

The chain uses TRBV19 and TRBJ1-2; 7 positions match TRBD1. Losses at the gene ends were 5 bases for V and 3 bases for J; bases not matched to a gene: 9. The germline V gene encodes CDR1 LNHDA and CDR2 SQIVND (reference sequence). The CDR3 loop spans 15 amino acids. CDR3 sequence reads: CASSPKRGRDYGYTF. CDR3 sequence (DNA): TGTGCCAGTAGTCCAAAAAGGGGGCGCGACTATGGCTACACCTTC.

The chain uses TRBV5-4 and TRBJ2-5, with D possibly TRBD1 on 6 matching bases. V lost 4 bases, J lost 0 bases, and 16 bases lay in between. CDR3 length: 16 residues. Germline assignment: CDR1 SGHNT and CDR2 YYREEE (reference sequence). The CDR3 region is CASSPGQPLNQETQYF. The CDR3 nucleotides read TGTGCCAGCAGCCCCGGACAGCCCTTAAACCAAGAGACCCAGTACTTC.

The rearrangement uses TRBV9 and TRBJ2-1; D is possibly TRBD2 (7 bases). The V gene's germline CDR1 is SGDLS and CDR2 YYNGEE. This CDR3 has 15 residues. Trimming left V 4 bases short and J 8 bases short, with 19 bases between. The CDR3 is CASSPEGGGLDEQFF. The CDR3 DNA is TGTGCCAGCAGCCCAGAGGGAGGGGGACTCGATGAGCAGTTCTTC.

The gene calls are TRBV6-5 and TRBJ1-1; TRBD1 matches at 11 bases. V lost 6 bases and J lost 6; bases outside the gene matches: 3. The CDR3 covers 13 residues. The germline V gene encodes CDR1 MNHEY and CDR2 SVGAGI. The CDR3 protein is CASRGQGGSEAFF. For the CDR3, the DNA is TGTGCCAGCAGGGGACAGGGGGGTTCTGAAGCTTTCTTT.

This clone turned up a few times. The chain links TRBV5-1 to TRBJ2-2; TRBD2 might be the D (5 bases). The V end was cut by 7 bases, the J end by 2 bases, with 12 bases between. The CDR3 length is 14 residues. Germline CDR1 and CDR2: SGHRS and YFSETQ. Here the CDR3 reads CASLPGVNTGELFF. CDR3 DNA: TGCGCCAGCCTCCCCGGGGTAAACACCGGGGAGCTGTTTTTT.

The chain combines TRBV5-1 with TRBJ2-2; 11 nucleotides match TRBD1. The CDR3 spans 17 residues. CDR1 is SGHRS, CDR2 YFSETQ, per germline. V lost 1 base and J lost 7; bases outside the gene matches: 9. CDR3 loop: CASSLRPGTGGNGELFF. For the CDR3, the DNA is TGCGCCAGCAGCTTGAGACCCGGGACAGGGGGTAACGGGGAGCTGTTTTTT.

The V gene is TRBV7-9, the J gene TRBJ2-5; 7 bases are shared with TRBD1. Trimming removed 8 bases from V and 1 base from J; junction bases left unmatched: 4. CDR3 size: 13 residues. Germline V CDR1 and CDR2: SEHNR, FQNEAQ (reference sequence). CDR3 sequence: CASDRDSQETQYF. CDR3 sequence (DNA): TGTGCCAGCGACCGGGACAGCCAAGAGACCCAGTACTTC.

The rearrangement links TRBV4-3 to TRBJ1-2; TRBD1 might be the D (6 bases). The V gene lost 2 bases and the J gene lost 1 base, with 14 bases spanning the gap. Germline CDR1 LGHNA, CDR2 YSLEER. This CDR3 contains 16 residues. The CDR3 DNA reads TGCGCCAGCAGCCAACGGAGGCGGACAGATAACTATGGCTACACCTTC. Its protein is CASSQRRRTDNYGYTF.

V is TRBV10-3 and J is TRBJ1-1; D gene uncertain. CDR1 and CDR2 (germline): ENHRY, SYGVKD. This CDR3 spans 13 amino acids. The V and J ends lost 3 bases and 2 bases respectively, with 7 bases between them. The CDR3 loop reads CAISDEVNTEAFF. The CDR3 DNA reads TGTGCCATCAGTGACGAGGTAAACACTGAAGCTTTCTTT.

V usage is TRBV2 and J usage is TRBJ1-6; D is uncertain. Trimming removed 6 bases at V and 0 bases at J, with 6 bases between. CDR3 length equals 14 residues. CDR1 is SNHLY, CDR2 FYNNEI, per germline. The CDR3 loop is CASRGVSYNSPLHF. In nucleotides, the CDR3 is TGTGCCAGCAGAGGAGTCTCCTATAATTCACCCCTCCACTTT. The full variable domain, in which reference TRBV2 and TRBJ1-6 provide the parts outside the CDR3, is EPEVTQTPSHQVTQMGQEVILRCVPISNHLYFYWYRQILGQKVEFLVSFYNNEISEKSEIFDDQFSVERPDGSNFTLKIRSTKLEDSAMYFCASRGVSYNSPLHFGNGTRLTVT.

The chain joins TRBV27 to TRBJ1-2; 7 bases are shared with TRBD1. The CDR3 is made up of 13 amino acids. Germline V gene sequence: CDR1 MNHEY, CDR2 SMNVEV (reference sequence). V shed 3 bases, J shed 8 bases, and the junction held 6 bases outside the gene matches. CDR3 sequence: CASSFTGDRGYTF. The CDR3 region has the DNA TGTGCCAGCAGTTTTACAGGGGATCGAGGCTACACCTTC.

CDR3: CASLLAGETYEQYF. CDR3 DNA sequence: TGTGCCAGCTTGCTAGCGGGGGAAACCTACGAGCAGTACTTC. The chain uses TRBV9 and TRBJ2-7; 10 nucleotides match TRBD2. CDR1 and CDR2 (germline): SGDLS, YYNGEE. J gave up 2 bases and V 7 bases, and 6 bases lay outside the gene matches. The CDR3 is made up of 14 amino acids. The full variable domain, its missing parts supplied by reference TRBV9 and TRBJ2-7, is DSGVTQTPKHLITATGQRVTLRCSPRSGDLSVYWYQQSLDQGLQFLIQYYNGEERAKGNILERFSAQQFPDLHSELNLSSLELGDSALYFCASLLAGETYEQYFGPGTRLTVT.